These 5 T cell receptor beta chains came from one sample sequenced in a study of T cell responses to AZD1222 COVID-19 vaccine. Here immunoSEQ multiplex PCR was the method, and the copy in TCRdb shows in-frame clones only, minus some. Of about 130,000 clones listed, under 95% were seen once; the top ten hold approximately 1.1%. This specimen was peripheral blood, taken 28 days after the second AZD1222 dose. Receptors were obtained from an adult who received the AZD1222 COVID-19 vaccine.

The CDR3 reads CASSVATTGNTIYF. As DNA, the CDR3 is TGTGCCAGCAGCGTAGCGACAACTGGAAACACCATATATTTT. V usage is TRBV9 and J usage is TRBJ1-3; D is uncertain. The V end lost 0 bases, the J end lost 2 bases, and 6 bases lay between the germline ends. From germline, CDR1 is SGDLS and CDR2 YYNGEE. The CDR3 covers 14 residues.

This clone was found a few times. This chain uses TRBV24-1 with TRBJ2-2, with D tentatively TRBD1 (6 bases). The CDR3 is 15 residues long. In germline, CDR1 is KGHDR, CDR2 SFDVKD. The V end lost 4 bases, the J end lost 7 bases, and 15 bases lay between the germline ends. CDR3 sequence: CATSDENRAGGELFF. In DNA, the CDR3 is TGTGCCACCAGTGACGAGAACAGGGCGGGCGGGGAGCTGTTTTTT.

The genes are TRBV5-1 and TRBJ2-7; no firm D call. The CDR3 totals 14 residues. V dropped 1 base and J dropped 1 base, with 9 bases sitting between them. Germline V CDR1 and CDR2: SGHRS, YFSETQ. The CDR3 loop reads CASSLTVSSYEQYF. DNA of the CDR3: TGCGCCAGCAGCTTGACAGTCTCGTCCTACGAGCAGTACTTC.

The chain carries TRBV18 and TRBJ2-3; TRBD1 might be the D (7 bases). The CDR3 contains 14 residues. Germline V gene lookup returns CDR1 KGHSH and CDR2 LQKENI. V shed 3 bases and J shed 4 bases, with 11 bases lying between them. The CDR3 loop is CASSPSRGADTQYF. CDR3 DNA sequence: TGTGCCAGCTCACCTAGCAGGGGGGCAGATACGCAGTATTTT. Based on the CDR3 plus reference TRBV18 and TRBJ2-3, the full variable domain is NAGVMQNPRHLVRRRGQEARLRCSPMKGHSHVYWYRQLPEEGLKFMVYLQKENIIDESGMPKERFSAEFPKEGPSILRIQQVVRGDSAAYFCASSPSRGADTQYFGPGTRLTVL.

The genes are TRBV3-1 (or the pseudogene TRBV3-2) and TRBJ1-1; no firm D call. CDR1 and CDR2 (germline): LGHDT, YNNKEL (reference sequence). The CDR3 runs 14 residues. V lost 7 bases and J lost 0, with 12 bases in between. CDR3 protein: CASTTGVMNTEAFF. The CDR3 DNA follows: TGTGCCAGCACAACCGGGGTGATGAACACTGAAGCTTTCTTT.